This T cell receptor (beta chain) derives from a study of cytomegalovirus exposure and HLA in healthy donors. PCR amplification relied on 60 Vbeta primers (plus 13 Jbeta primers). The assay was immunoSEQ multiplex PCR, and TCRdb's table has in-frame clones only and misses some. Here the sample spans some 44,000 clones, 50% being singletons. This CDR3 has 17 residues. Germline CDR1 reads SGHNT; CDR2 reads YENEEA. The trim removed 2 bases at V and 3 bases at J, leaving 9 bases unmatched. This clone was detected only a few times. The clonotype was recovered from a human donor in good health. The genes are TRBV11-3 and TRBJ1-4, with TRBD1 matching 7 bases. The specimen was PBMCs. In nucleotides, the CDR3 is TGTGCCAGCAGCTTAACTCCTAAGGGGGCGGCTAATGAAAAACTGTTTTTT. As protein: CASSLTPKGAANEKLFF.